Listed below are T cell receptor beta chains from one sample, sequenced in a study of blood T cell repertoires in COVID-19. Profiled with immunoSEQ multiplex PCR; TCRdb holds only in-frame clones, not every one. The sample records roughly 160,000 clones, around four fifths being singletons. The sample consisted of peripheral blood. The receptors were sampled from a woman in her 70s who had recovered from COVID-19. Both conserved end residues are part of each CDR3. The order of the fields is V gene, D gene, clone size, J gene, CDR3 DNA, CDR3 protein. The D gene is left open where the match is weak. Size tells how often a clone was seen (once, few, many) or the class of an expanded clone, and some rows leave it out.

>TRBV3-1/TRBV3-2|NA|NA|TRBJ1-3
TGTGCCAGCAGCCAAGCCGGTGGTACTGGAAACACCATATATTTT
CASSQAGGTGNTIYF
>TRBV28|NA|NA|TRBJ2-7
TGTGCCAGCAGTCAACTCCCCCACGAGCAGTACTTC
CASSQLPHEQYF
>TRBV6-2/TRBV6-3|TRBD2|few|TRBJ2-1
TGTGCCAGCAGTACCCCCCTAGCGGGAGTGGTGAATGAGCAGTTCTTC
CASSTPLAGVVNEQFF
>TRBV18|TRBD2|NA|TRBJ2-2
TGTGCCAGCTCACCACAGGCTAGCGGGAACACCGGGGAGCTGTTTTTT
CASSPQASGNTGELFF
>TRBV19|TRBD1|NA|TRBJ2-2
TGTGCCAGCAACAGGGGGCGTGGCACCGGGGAGCTGTTTTTT
CASNRGRGTGELFF
>TRBV30|TRBD1|NA|TRBJ2-2
TGTGCCTGGAGTGTACGGGACAGAGACACCGGGGAGCTGTTTTTT
CAWSVRDRDTGELFF
>TRBV18|TRBD1|NA|TRBJ1-1
TGTGCCAGCTCACCAAGTTCGAGGGGGCCGGTACTTGCTGAAGCTTTCTTT
CASSPSSRGPVLAEAFF
>TRBV9|NA|NA|TRBJ1-3
TGTGCCAGCAGCCCCGGGGGAAACACCATATATTTT
CASSPGGNTIYF
>TRBV6-6|TRBD1|NA|TRBJ1-1
TGTGCCAGCAGTTACCATCCCACAGGGGGAGGAACTGAAGCTTTCTTT
CASSYHPTGGGTEAFF
>TRBV6-5|NA|NA|TRBJ1-2
TGTGCCAGCACAAAGGGGGGGACTAACTATGGCTACACCTTC
CASTKGGTNYGYTF
>TRBV6-5|NA|NA|TRBJ1-2
TGTGCCAGCAGGACAGGTGGGGTATATGGCTACACCTTC
CASRTGGVYGYTF
>TRBV5-1|TRBD2|NA|TRBJ2-1
TGCGCCAGCAGCCCTACAACCGGGACTAGCGGGGGCCGCTACAATGAGCAGTTCTTC
CASSPTTGTSGGRYNEQFF
>TRBV3-1/TRBV3-2|TRBD1|NA|TRBJ1-4
TGTGCCAGCAGCCCAACCACCGGACAGGGGGATTTTGTAAAACTGTTTTTT
CASSPTTGQGDFVKLFF
>TRBV11-3|TRBD1|NA|TRBJ2-2
TGTGCCAGCAGCTTAGGGGGGACAGCCTACACCGGGGAGCTGTTTTTT
CASSLGGTAYTGELFF
>TRBV6-5|NA|NA|TRBJ2-6
TGTGCCAGCAGTCCATCACTCTCTGGGGCCAACGTCCTGACTTTC
CASSPSLSGANVLTF
>TRBV6-5|TRBD1|NA|TRBJ1-5
TGTGCCGGCGGACAGGGGCCAGGGCCCCAGCATTTT
CAGGQGPGPQHF
>TRBV19|NA|NA|TRBJ2-2
TGTGCCAGTATAGGGAGACCTAACACCGGGGAGCTGTTTTTT
CASIGRPNTGELFF
>TRBV27|TRBD2|NA|TRBJ2-4
TGTGCCAGCAGTCCCTCGGGGGGAGGATTCTACATTCAGTACTTC
CASSPSGGGFYIQYF
>TRBV30|NA|NA|TRBJ1-1
TGTGCCTGGAGTGAGTGGGGGCGGCTGGACACTGAAGCTTTCTTT
CAWSEWGRLDTEAFF
>TRBV5-1|TRBD1|NA|TRBJ1-1
TGCGCCAGCAGCGGACGACAGGGGGACACTGAAGCTTTCTTT
CASSGRQGDTEAFF
>TRBV18|TRBD1|NA|TRBJ1-1
TGTGCCAGCTCAGGCTGGACAGGGGCGAGGACTGAAGCTTTCTTT
CASSGWTGARTEAFF
>TRBV3-1/TRBV3-2|NA|NA|TRBJ1-2
TGTGCCAGCAGCCAAGAATCGGGTATTGGCTACACCTTC
CASSQESGIGYTF
>TRBV5-4|TRBD1|NA|TRBJ1-2
TGTGCCAGCAGCTTGGAGCTTACAGGGGATGGCTACACCTTC
CASSLELTGDGYTF
>TRBV7-6|NA|NA|TRBJ1-3
TGTGCCAGCAGCCCCCGGGACACCCCTGGTCCTGGAAACACCATATATTTT
CASSPRDTPGPGNTIYF
>TRBV3-1/TRBV3-2|NA|NA|TRBJ2-7
TGTGCCAGCAGCCAGAAGGGACTGAGCTACGAGCAGTACTTC
CASSQKGLSYEQYF
>TRBV28|TRBD1|NA|TRBJ1-2
TGTGCCAGCAGTCCCAGGACAGGGGGTGGCTATGGCTACACCTTC
CASSPRTGGGYGYTF
>TRBV7-8|NA|once|TRBJ2-5
TGTGCCAGCAGCCCGCCAGGCGGGGAGACCCAGTACTTC
CASSPPGGETQYF
>TRBV7-9|NA|NA|TRBJ1-3
TGTGCCAGCAGCCCCCTTCTGACCATATATTTT
CASSPLLTIYF
>TRBV7-3|NA|once|TRBJ2-3
TGTGCCAGCAGCTTACGGGGCCAGGGGGGTACGCAGTATTTT
CASSLRGQGGTQYF
>TRBV7-2|TRBD2|NA|TRBJ2-5
TGTGCCAGCAGCCCCGGGACTAGCGGAGAGACCCAGTACTTC
CASSPGTSGETQYF
>TRBV5-1|TRBD1|many|TRBJ2-3
TGCGCCAGCAGCCCGACAGGGGGAGATACGCAGTATTTT
CASSPTGGDTQYF
>TRBV7-2|NA|NA|TRBJ1-5
TGTGCCAGCAGCACCAACAGTGTGGGGCCCCAGCATTTT
CASSTNSVGPQHF
>TRBV5-5|TRBD1|NA|TRBJ1-2
TGTGCCAGCAGCCCCCGGGACAGGGGAAACTATGGCTACACCTTC
CASSPRDRGNYGYTF
>TRBV15|NA|NA|TRBJ2-7
TGTGCCACCGGGGCCCGTTGGGGTTACGAGCAGTACTTC
CATGARWGYEQYF
>TRBV19|TRBD2|NA|TRBJ2-3
TGTGCCAGTAGTCCCCGAGCGGGGGGGGCTGCAGATACGCAGTATTTT
CASSPRAGGAADTQYF
>TRBV15|TRBD1|NA|TRBJ1-1
TGTGCCACCAGCAGAGGCCTCACAGGGGGCACTGAAGCTTTCTTT
CATSRGLTGGTEAFF
>TRBV9|NA|once|TRBJ1-2
TGTGCCAGCAGCGTAGAACCAAACCGGGGTGGCTACACCTTC
CASSVEPNRGGYTF
>TRBV12-3/TRBV12-4|NA|NA|TRBJ1-1
TGTGCCAGCAGTTTGGCCCTGGAGGCTTTCTTT
CASSLALEAFF
>TRBV12-3/TRBV12-4|NA|NA|TRBJ1-2
TGTGCCAGCAGTTTAGACAGGGTTGGTGGCTACACCTTC
CASSLDRVGGYTF
>TRBV12-3/TRBV12-4|NA|NA|TRBJ1-2
TGTGCCAGCAGTTTGGGCAGGGATGGCTACACCTTC
CASSLGRDGYTF
>TRBV5-1|TRBD1|NA|TRBJ2-3
TGCGCCAGCAGCTTGTACCCCGGGACAGGGCCCACAGATACGCAGTATTTT
CASSLYPGTGPTDTQYF
>TRBV19|TRBD2|few|TRBJ2-5
TGTGCCAGTAGTATGGCTAGCGGGAGTAGGCGGGAGAGAGCCCAGTACTTC
CASSMASGSRRERAQYF
>TRBV3-1/TRBV3-2|NA|NA|TRBJ1-2
TGTGCCAGCAGCTTCCCTGGGACTGGTGCCCTTGGCTACACCTTC
CASSFPGTGALGYTF
>TRBV10-3|TRBD2|NA|TRBJ2-5
TGTGCCATCAGTGACCCGGGGGCTAGCGGGAGGGCCGGGGAGACCCAGTACTTC
CAISDPGASGRAGETQYF
>TRBV11-3|NA|NA|TRBJ2-7
TGTGCCAGCAGCTTAGATGGCGGCAGCTCCTACGAGCAGTACTTC
CASSLDGGSSYEQYF
>TRBV6-5|TRBD1|NA|TRBJ1-3
TGTGCCAGCCAAGACAGGGCCTCTGGAAACACCATATATTTT
CASQDRASGNTIYF
>TRBV28|NA|NA|TRBJ2-4
TGTGCCAGCAGTCACCGGGTCGGGGTTTCGGGGGCCAAAAACATTCAGTACTTC
CASSHRVGVSGAKNIQYF
>TRBV30|NA|NA|TRBJ2-4
TGTGCCTGGAGTGTAGGGGCCCAGGGCGGCATTCAGTACTTC
CAWSVGAQGGIQYF